These 15 T cell receptor beta chains share one sample of origin, sequenced in a study of cytomegalovirus exposure and HLA in healthy donors. Primers: 60 Vbeta forward and 13 Jbeta reverse. Method: immunoSEQ multiplex PCR; TCRdb's copy keeps in-frame clones and lacks some. The sample yields about 140,000 clones, approximately 77% seen once. The material sequenced was PBMCs. Receptor source: a woman aged 45-60 years in good health and CMV-seronegative.

V gene TRBV6-6 combines with J gene TRBJ2-5, with 8 nucleotides matching TRBD1. The DNA end is a closer match to TRBJ2-7, so the J assignment may be wrong. Germline V CDR1 and CDR2: MNHNY, SVGAGI (reference sequence). The CDR3 totals 13 residues. Here the CDR3 reads CASITDRDHEQYF. The DNA for the CDR3 is TGTGCCAGCATCACGGACAGGGACCACGAGCAGTACTTC.

The chain employs TRBV2 and TRBJ2-2, with TRBD1 identical over 10 bases. Germline V lookup: CDR1 SNHLY, CDR2 FYNNEI. Trimming at V came to 3 bases and at J to 4 bases, leaving 5 bases not matched to a gene. The CDR3 spans 16 residues. This CDR3 reads CASSDRGTGVTGELFF. CDR3 in DNA: TGTGCCAGCAGTGATCGCGGGACAGGGGTCACCGGGGAGCTGTTTTTT.

The J gene is TRBJ1-5, the V gene TRBV7-8; the D gene is possibly TRBD1 (6 bases). Germline-derived CDR1 and CDR2 are SGHVS and FQNEAQ. This CDR3 is built from 15 residues. V dropped 1 base and J dropped 4 bases, with 11 bases sitting between them. CDR3 protein: CASSLDRARNQPQHF. The CDR3 DNA reads TGTGCCAGCAGCTTAGACAGGGCACGTAATCAGCCCCAGCATTTT.

The chain uses TRBV5-4 and TRBJ1-1, with 7 bases aligning to TRBD1. The CDR3 covers 13 residues. After removal of 5 bases from V and 4 bases from J, the junction contained 5 bases not matched to a gene. Germline V gives CDR1 SGHNT, CDR2 YYREEE (reference sequence). CDR3 coding DNA: TGTGCCAGCAGTCGAGGGGGCGTCACTGAAGCTTTCTTT. Translation gives CASSRGGVTEAFF. Together with reference TRBV5-4 and TRBJ1-1, the CDR3 gives the full variable domain: ETGVTQSPTHLIKTRGQQVTLRCSSQSGHNTVSWYQQALGQGPQFIFQYYREEENGRGNFPPRFSGLQFPNYSSELNVNALELDDSALYLCASSRGGVTEAFFGQGTRLTVV.

The V gene is TRBV7-2, the J gene TRBJ1-1; 9 positions match TRBD1. Germline V gene data show CDR1 as SGHTA and CDR2 as FQGNSA. V was pared by 4 bases and J by 5 bases, with 2 bases of the junction left unmatched. The CDR3 extends over 13 amino acids. The CDR3 sequence is CASSWDRETEAFF. CDR3 DNA sequence: TGTGCCAGCAGCTGGGACAGGGAGACTGAAGCTTTCTTT.

DNA for the CDR3: TGTGCCAGTAGTATAGGGGCGGGGGACAATCAGCCCCAGCATTTT. Its protein is CASSIGAGDNQPQHF. This chain joins TRBV19 and TRBJ1-5, with D possibly TRBD1 on 5 matching bases. This CDR3 is 15 amino acids long. Germline lookup yields CDR1 LNHDA and CDR2 SQIVND (reference sequence). With 1 base removed from V and 3 bases from J, the gap between germline ends came to 10 bases.

This clone was seen only once. The chain carries TRBV4-3 and TRBJ1-1, with 7 bases that match TRBD1. CDR3 length: 14 residues. In germline, CDR1 is LGHNA, CDR2 YSLEER. Losses at the gene ends were 2 bases for V and 5 bases for J; bases not matched to a gene: 5. CDR3 loop: CASSQTWGQTEAFF. The CDR3 coding sequence is TGCGCCAGCAGCCAAACGTGGGGACAGACTGAAGCTTTCTTT.

This clone has a single count. The gene calls are TRBV5-1 and TRBJ2-1; 10 positions agree with TRBD2. Looked up from germline, CDR1 is SGHRS and CDR2 is YFSETQ. The CDR3 runs to 15 residues. The V and J ends lost 7 bases and 4 bases, in that order; junction bases with no gene match: 8. CDR3 DNA: TGCGCCAGCTGTCGGAGCGGGGGGGTTTACAATGAGCAGTTCTTC. As protein: CASCRSGGVYNEQFF.

The chain links TRBV7-2 to TRBJ1-1; D perhaps matches TRBD1 (6 bases). With 5 bases removed from V and 3 bases from J, the gap between germline ends came to 16 bases. CDR1 is SGHTA and CDR2 is FQGNSA in the germline V gene. The CDR3 consists of 15 residues. CDR3 residues: CASSRFRGGDTEAFF. The CDR3 bases are TGTGCCAGCAGCCGCTTCAGGGGTGGGGACACTGAAGCTTTCTTT.

The chain uses TRBV19 and TRBJ1-1, with no clear D. CDR3 length: 16 residues. Trimming left V 5 bases short and J 2 bases short, with 18 bases between. Germline CDR1 is LNHDA and CDR2 is SQIVND (reference sequence). The CDR3: CASSLSREVSNTEAFF. The DNA for the CDR3 is TGTGCCAGTAGTCTGAGTAGGGAGGTCTCAAACACTGAAGCTTTCTTT. The variable domain in full, with the rest retrieved from reference TRBV19 and TRBJ1-1, is DGGITQSPKYLFRKEGQNVTLSCEQNLNHDAMYWYRQDPGQGLRLIYYSQIVNDFQKGDIAEGYSVSREKKESFPLTVTSAQKNPTAFYLCASSLSREVSNTEAFFGQGTRLTVV.

CDR3 in amino acids: CASIVRGAKNIQYF. Written as DNA, the CDR3 is TGTGCCAGCATCGTCCGAGGGGCCAAAAACATTCAGTACTTC. The chain combines TRBV2 with TRBJ2-4, with D possibly matching TRBD2 (5 bases). The CDR3 has 14 residues. Germline values: CDR1 SNHLY, CDR2 FYNNEI. V shed 7 bases and J shed 1 base, with 11 bases lying between them.

This clone was observed a few times. V and J are TRBV28 and TRBJ1-4, with D unclear. The CDR3 has 17 amino acids. Germline V CDR1 and CDR2: MDHEN, SYDVKM. Trimming took 5 bases from V and 0 from J, leaving 16 bases between them. The CDR3 nucleotides are TGTGCCAGCAGTGGGCAGAGATCTTTTTCAACTAATGAAAAACTGTTTTTT. Translating it yields CASSGQRSFSTNEKLFF. The full variable domain, rest sourced from reference TRBV28 and TRBJ1-4, is DVKVTQSSRYLVKRTGEKVFLECVQDMDHENMFWYRQDPGLGLRLIYFSYDVKMKEKGDIPEGYSVSREKKERFSLILESASTNQTSMYLCASSGQRSFSTNEKLFFGSGTQLSVL.

In its sample, this clone was seen a few times. The chain employs TRBV6-4 and TRBJ2-7, with 7 nucleotides matching TRBD2. Germline lookup yields CDR1 MRHNA and CDR2 SNTAGT. The length of the CDR3 is 15 residues. Losses at the gene ends were 8 bases for V and 1 base for J; bases not matched to a gene: 11. The CDR3 protein is CASLGPGGVSYEQYF. The CDR3 nucleotides read TGTGCCAGCTTAGGGCCGGGGGGAGTATCCTACGAGCAGTACTTC.

The chain is built from TRBV28 and TRBJ1-5; D gene ambiguous. The CDR3 contains 16 residues. CDR1 and CDR2 from the germline V gene are MDHEN and SYDVKM. Trimming stripped 2 bases from V and 1 base from J, with 12 bases between. This CDR3 is CASSLDEGSSNQPQHF. CDR3 coding DNA: TGTGCCAGCAGTTTAGATGAGGGCTCGAGCAATCAGCCCCAGCATTTT.

CDR3 loop: CASSSSAGYNEQFF. In DNA, the CDR3 is TGTGCCAGCAGTTCCTCAGCGGGGTACAATGAGCAGTTCTTC. The rearrangement joins TRBV27 to TRBJ2-1, with 7 bases aligning to TRBD2. The V and J ends lost 4 bases and 4 bases, in that order; junction bases with no gene match: 4. The CDR3 runs to 14 residues. The V gene's germline CDR1 is MNHEY and CDR2 SMNVEV (reference sequence).